This TCR beta chain comes out of a study of PD-L1 blockade in urothelial cancer. Study background: Most patients, about 90% of the roughly 29, were males with bladder-origin cancer. Once treatment had started, blood was analyzed at 3 weeks (second dose) and again at 6 weeks.

The CDR3 has 15 amino acids. Germline values: CDR1 SEHNR, CDR2 FQNEAQ (reference sequence). V shed 5 bases, J shed 8 bases, and the junction held 9 bases outside the gene matches. PCRs each included synthetic TCR analog templates spiked in. The repertoire was sequenced with immunoSEQ multiplex PCR; TCRdb's copy has only in-frame clones and lacks some. Of approximately 39,000 clones listed, about 85% are singletons. Time point meaning: pretreatment peripheral blood. The sequence was obtained from an older man with urothelial cancer. The input for sequencing was PBMCs, taken around atezolizumab (anti-PD-L1) treatment. The V call is TRBV7-9, the J call TRBJ1-4; 9 positions match TRBD1. CDR3 loop: CASSHPGQGGEKLFF. CDR3 DNA sequence: TGTGCCAGCAGCCATCCGGGACAGGGAGGAGAAAAACTGTTTTTT.